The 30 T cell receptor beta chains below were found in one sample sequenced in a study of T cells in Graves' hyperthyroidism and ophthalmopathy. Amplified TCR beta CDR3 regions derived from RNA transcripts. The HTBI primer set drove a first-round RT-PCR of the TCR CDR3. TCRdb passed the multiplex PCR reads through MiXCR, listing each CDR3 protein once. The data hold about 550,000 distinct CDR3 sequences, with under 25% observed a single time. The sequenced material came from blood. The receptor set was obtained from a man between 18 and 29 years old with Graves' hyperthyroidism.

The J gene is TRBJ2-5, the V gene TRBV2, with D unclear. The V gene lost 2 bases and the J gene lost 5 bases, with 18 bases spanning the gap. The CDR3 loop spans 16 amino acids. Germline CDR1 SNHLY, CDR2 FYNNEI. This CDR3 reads CASSEKPAWARETQYF. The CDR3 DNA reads TGTGCCAGCAGTGAAAAACCGGCCTGGGCCCGGGAGACCCAGTACTTC.

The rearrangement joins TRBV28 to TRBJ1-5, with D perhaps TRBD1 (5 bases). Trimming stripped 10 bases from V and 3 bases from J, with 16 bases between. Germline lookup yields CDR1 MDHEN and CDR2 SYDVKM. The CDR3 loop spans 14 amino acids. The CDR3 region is CAISPQGPNQPQHF. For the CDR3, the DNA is TGTGCCATTTCACCCCAGGGACCCAATCAGCCCCAGCATTTT.

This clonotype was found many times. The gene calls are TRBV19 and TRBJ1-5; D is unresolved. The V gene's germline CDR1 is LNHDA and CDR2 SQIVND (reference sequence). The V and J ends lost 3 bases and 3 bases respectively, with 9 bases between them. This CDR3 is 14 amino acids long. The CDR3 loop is CASSIRALNQPQHF. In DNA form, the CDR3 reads TGTGCCAGTAGTATCCGGGCACTCAATCAGCCCCAGCATTTT.

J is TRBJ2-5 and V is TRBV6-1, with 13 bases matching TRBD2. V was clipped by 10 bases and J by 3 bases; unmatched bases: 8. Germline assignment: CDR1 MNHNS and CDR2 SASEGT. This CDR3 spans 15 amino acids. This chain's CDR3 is CATLGLAGRKETQYF. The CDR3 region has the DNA TGTGCCACTTTGGGACTAGCGGGGCGAAAAGAGACCCAGTACTTC.

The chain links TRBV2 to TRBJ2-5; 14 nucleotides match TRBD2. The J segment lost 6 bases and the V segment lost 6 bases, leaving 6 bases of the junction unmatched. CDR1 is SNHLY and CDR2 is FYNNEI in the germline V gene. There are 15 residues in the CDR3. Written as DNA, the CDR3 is TGTGCCAGCAGACCGGGGACTAGCGGGAGCAAGACCCAGTACTTC. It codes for CASRPGTSGSKTQYF.

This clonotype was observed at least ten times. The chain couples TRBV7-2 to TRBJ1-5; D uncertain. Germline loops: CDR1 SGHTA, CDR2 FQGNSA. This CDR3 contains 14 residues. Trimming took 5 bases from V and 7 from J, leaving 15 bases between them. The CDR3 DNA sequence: TGTGCCAGCAGCCCCCGCCCGAGAGGCCAGCCCCAGCATTTT. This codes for CASSPRPRGQPQHF. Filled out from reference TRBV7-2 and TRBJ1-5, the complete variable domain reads GAGVSQSPSNKVTEKGKDVELRCDPISGHTALYWYRQSLGQGLEFLIYFQGNSAPDKSGLPSDRFSAERTGGSVSTLTIQRTQQEDSAVYLCASSPRPRGQPQHFGDGTRLSIL.

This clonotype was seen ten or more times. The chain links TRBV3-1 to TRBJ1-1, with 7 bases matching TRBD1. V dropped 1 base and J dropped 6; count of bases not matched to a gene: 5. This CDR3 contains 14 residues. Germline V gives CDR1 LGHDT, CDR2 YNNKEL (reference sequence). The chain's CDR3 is CASSQGQGGSEAFF. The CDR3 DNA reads TGTGCCAGCAGCCAAGGACAGGGAGGCTCTGAAGCTTTCTTT.

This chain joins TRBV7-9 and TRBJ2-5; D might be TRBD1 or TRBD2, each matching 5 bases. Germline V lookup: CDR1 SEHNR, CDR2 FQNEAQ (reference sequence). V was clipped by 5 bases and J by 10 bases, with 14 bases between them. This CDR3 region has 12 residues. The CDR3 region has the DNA TGTGCCAGCAGCCGGGACCTCGGAAGCCAGTACTTC. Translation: CASSRDLGSQYF.

The CDR3 nucleotides read TGTGCCAGCACCTCGCCAGGCGGGGGTGGTGGCTACACCTTC. Its protein product is CASTSPGGGGGYTF. The rearrangement uses TRBV6-1 and TRBJ1-2, with D tentatively TRBD1 (5 bases). The length of the CDR3 is 14 residues. The V and J ends lost 7 bases and 7 bases respectively, with 19 bases between them. Germline values: CDR1 MNHNS, CDR2 SASEGT.

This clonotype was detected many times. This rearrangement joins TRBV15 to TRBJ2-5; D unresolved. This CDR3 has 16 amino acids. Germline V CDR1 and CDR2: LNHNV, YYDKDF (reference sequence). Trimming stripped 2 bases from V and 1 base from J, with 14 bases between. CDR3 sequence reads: CATSRRSLVRQETQYF. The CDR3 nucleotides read TGTGCCACCAGCAGACGTAGCCTAGTCCGCCAAGAGACCCAGTACTTC.

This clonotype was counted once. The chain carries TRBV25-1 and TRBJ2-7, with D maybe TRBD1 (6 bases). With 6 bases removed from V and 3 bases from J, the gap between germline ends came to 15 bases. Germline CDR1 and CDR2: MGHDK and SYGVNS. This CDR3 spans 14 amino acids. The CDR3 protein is CASSPPGDIYEQYF. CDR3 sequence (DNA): TGTGCCAGCAGCCCCCCAGGGGACATCTACGAGCAGTACTTC.

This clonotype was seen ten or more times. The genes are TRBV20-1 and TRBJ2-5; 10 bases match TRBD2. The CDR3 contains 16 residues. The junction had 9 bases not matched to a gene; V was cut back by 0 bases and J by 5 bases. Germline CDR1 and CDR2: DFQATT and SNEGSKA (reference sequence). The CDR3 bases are TGCAGTGCTAGAGATCTCTTAAGCGGGGGGGCTGAGACCCAGTACTTC. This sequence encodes CSARDLLSGGAETQYF.

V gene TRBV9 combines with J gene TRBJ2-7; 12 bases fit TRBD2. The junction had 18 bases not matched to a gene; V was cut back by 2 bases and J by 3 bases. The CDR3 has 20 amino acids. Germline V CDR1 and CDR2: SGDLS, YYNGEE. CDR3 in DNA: TGTGCCAGCAGCGTCCTACGGAAAGGGACTAGCGGGCATATCGACTACGAGCAGTACTTC. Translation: CASSVLRKGTSGHIDYEQYF. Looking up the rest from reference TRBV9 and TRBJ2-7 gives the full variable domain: DSGVTQTPKHLITATGQRVTLRCSPRSGDLSVYWYQQSLDQGLQFLIQYYNGEERAKGNILERFSAQQFPDLHSELNLSSLELGDSALYFCASSVLRKGTSGHIDYEQYFGPGTRLTVT.

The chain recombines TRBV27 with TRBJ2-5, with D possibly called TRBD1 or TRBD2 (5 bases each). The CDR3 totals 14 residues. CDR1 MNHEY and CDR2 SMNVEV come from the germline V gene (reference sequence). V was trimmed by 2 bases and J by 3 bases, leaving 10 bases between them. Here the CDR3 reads CASSLMGTEETQYF. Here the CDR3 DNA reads TGTGCCAGCAGTTTAATGGGGACCGAAGAGACCCAGTACTTC.

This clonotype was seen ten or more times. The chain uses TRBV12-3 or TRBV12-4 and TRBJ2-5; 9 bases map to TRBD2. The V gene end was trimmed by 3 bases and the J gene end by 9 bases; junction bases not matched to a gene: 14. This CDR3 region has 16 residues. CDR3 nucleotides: TGTGCCAGCAGTTTGGCTAGCGGGGTCCGGGGAGCGGCCCAGTACTTC. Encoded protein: CASSLASGVRGAAQYF.

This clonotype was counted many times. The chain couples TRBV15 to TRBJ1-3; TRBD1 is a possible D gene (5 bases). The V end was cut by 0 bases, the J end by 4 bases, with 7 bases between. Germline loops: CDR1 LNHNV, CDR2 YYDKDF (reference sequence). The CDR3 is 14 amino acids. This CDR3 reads CATSREGTGNTIYF. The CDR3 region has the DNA TGTGCCACCAGCAGAGAGGGGACGGGAAACACCATATATTTT.

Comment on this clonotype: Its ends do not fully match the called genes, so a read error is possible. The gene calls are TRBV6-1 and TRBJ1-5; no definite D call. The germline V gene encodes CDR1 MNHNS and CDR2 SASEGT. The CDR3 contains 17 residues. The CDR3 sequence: CASTLLLNTLSNQPQHF. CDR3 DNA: TGTGCCAGCACCCTCCTTCTCAACACCCTTAGCAATCAGCCTCAGCATTTT.

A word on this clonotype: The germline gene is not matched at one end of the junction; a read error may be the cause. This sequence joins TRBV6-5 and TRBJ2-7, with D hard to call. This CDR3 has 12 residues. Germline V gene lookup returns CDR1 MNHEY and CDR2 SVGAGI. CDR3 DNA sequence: TGTGCTAGCAGTCAATCGACGTACGAGCAGTACTTC. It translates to CASSQSTYEQYF.

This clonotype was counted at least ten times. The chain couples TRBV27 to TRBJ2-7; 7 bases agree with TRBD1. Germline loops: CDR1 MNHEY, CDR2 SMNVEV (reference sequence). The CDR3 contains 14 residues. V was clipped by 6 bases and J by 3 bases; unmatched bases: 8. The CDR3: CASRKRDSGYEQYF. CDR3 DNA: TGTGCCAGCAGGAAGAGGGACAGTGGCTACGAGCAGTACTTC.

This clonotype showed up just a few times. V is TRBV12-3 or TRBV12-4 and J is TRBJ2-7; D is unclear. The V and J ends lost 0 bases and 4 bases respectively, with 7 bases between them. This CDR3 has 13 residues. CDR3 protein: CASSLARMYEQYF. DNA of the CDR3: TGTGCCAGCAGTTTAGCGCGGATGTACGAGCAGTACTTC.

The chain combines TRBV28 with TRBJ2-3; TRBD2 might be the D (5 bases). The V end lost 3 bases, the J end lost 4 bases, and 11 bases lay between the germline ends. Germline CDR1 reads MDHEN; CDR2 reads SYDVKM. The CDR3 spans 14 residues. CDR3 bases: TGTGCCAGCAGTTTGGGGAGTTTGTCAGATACGCAGTATTTT. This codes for CASSLGSLSDTQYF.

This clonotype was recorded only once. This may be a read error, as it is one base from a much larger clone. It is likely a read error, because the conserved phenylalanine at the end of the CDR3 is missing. Here the CDR3 DNA reads TGTGCCAGCAGCTCCTTTCCGAGGGAGCTGTTTGTT. This codes for CASSSFPRELFV. J is TRBJ2-2 and V is TRBV9; D is unclear. The CDR3 covers 12 residues. V was shortened by 4 bases and J by 9 bases, with 10 bases between the two germline ends. Germline assignment: CDR1 SGDLS and CDR2 YYNGEE.

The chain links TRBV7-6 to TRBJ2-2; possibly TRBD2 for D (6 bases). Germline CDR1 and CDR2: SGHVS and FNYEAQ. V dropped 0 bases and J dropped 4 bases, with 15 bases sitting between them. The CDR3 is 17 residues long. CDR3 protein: CASSLALWEVPTGELFF. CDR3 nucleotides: TGTGCCAGCAGCTTAGCGCTCTGGGAGGTGCCCACCGGGGAGCTGTTTTTT.

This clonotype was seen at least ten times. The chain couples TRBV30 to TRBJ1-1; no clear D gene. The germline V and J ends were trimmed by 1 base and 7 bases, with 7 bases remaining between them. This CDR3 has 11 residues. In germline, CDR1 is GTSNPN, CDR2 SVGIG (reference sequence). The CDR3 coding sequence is TGTGCCTGGAGTGCCCTCAATGAAGCTTTCTTT. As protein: CAWSALNEAFF.

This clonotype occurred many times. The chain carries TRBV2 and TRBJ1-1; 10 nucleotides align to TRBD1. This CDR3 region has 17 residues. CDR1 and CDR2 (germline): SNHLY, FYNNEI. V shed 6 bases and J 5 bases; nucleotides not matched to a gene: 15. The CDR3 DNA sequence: TGTGCCAGCAGCCGGTCGGCGACAGGGGGCGCTGAAACTGAAGCTTTCTTT. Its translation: CASSRSATGGAETEAFF.

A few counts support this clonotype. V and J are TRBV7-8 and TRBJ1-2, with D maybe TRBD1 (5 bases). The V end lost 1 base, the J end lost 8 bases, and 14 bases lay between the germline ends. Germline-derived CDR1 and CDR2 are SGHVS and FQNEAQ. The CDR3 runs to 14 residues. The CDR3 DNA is TGTGCCAGCAGCTTAGGTTGGGGGGTTAACGGCTACACCTTC. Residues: CASSLGWGVNGYTF.

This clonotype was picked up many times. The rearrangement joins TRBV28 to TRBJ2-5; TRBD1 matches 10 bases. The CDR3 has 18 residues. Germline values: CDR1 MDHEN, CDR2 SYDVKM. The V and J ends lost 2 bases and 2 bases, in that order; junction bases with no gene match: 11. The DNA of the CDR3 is TGTGCCAGCAGTTTAAAGTTTTCGAGGACAGGGGGACAAGAGACCCAGTACTTC. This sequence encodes CASSLKFSRTGGQETQYF.

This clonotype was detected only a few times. The CDR3 is CATSTAEGANYGYTF. The CDR3 bases are TGTGCCACCAGCACCGCGGAGGGTGCTAACTATGGCTACACCTTC. The genes are TRBV15 and TRBJ1-2; D gene unclear. CDR3 length: 15 amino acids. Trimming stripped 4 bases from V and 0 bases from J, with 12 bases between. In germline, CDR1 is LNHNV, CDR2 YYDKDF (reference sequence).

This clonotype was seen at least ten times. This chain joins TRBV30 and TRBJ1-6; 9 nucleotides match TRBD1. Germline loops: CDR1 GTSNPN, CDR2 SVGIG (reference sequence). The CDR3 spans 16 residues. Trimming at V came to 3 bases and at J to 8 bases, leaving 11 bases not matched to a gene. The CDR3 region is CAWSDPPGQGHSPLHF. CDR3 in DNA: TGTGCCTGGAGCGACCCCCCGGGACAGGGTCATTCACCCCTCCACTTT.

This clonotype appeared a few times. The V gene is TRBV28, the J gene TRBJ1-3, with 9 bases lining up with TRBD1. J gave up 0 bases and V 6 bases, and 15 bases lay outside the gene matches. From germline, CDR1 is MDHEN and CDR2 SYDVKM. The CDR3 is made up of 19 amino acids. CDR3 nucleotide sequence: TGTGCCAGCAGCCAGGGACAGGGCTTCTGGGAACACTCTGGAAACACCATATATTTT. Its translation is CASSQGQGFWEHSGNTIYF.